This TCR beta chain was sequenced in a study of blood T cell repertoires in COVID-19. Study-wide background: There were acute and convalescent COVID-19 samples, and they came from the United States, Italy and Spain. PBMCs, B-cell-depleted T cells, or T cells provided the cDNA or gDNA that made up the material.

Per the original data handling: For nucleated cells, counts were estimated from reference gene primer amplification. TCRdb's table, derived via immunoSEQ multiplex PCR, lists solely in-frame clones and lacks some. D and trimming come from the DNA, and the V and J calls and clone size come from that table. Altogether around 190,000 clones are present, 85% to 90% being singletons, with the ten largest covering approximately 8%. Germline-derived CDR1 and CDR2 are SGHRS and YFSETQ. The V gene end was trimmed by 3 bases and the J gene end by 4 bases; junction bases not matched to a gene: 3. This CDR3 is 14 amino acids long.

The sequence derives from a woman aged 55-69 years with acute or convalescent COVID-19. Sequenced sample: peripheral blood. This rearrangement joins TRBV5-1 to TRBJ2-1; 8 bases agree with TRBD2. DNA for the CDR3: TGCGCCAGCAGCTATAGCGGGACGTACAATGAGCAGTTCTTC. As protein: CASSYSGTYNEQFF.